One and the same sample provided the 19 T cell receptor beta chains below, sequenced in a study of blood T cell repertoires in COVID-19. Clones were sequenced by immunoSEQ multiplex PCR, and TCRdb holds only the in-frame ones, with some missing. The top ten hold 7% to 10% of the sample, which has over 400,000 clones, about nine tenths seen once. Material: PBMCs or T cells enriched from blood (not recorded which). These receptors all come from a woman between 55 and 75 years old who had recovered from COVID-19.

This clone was counted a few times. The V call is TRBV18, the J call TRBJ2-1; the match to TRBD1 covers 8 bases. Germline-derived CDR1 and CDR2 are KGHSH and LQKENI. The CDR3 is 15 amino acids. V was pared by 3 bases and J by 4 bases, with 5 bases of the junction left unmatched. CDR3 nucleotide sequence: TGTGCCAGCTCACCTGGACAGGGTACATACAATGAGCAGTTCTTC. Encoded protein: CASSPGQGTYNEQFF.

The chain links TRBV3-1 (or the pseudogene TRBV3-2) to TRBJ1-1; D gene ambiguous. V was trimmed by 9 bases and J by 1 base, leaving 27 bases between them. Germline V gives CDR1 LGHDT, CDR2 YNNKEL (reference sequence). There are 18 residues in the CDR3. DNA for the CDR3: TGTGCCAGTCCCTCATGGGGAGACGCCTGGGAACCGAACACTGAAGCTTTCTTT. Translated: CASPSWGDAWEPNTEAFF.

This sequence joins TRBV21-1 and TRBJ1-2; the table names TRBD1, a call not compared with the DNA. TRBV21-1 is a pseudogene. This CDR3 spans 14 amino acids. The CDR3 nucleotides are TGTGCCAGCATGGGGTTAGGGGGCGGCTATGGCTACACCTTC. Protein sequence: CASMGLGGGYGYTF.

This chain joins TRBV6-5 and TRBJ1-1, with no clear D. The V gene's germline CDR1 is MNHEY and CDR2 SVGAGI. The CDR3 runs 15 residues. Trimming took off 0 bases at V and 1 base at J, with 9 bases between the two ends. CDR3 DNA: TGTGCCAGCAGTTACTCGAGGCTCAAGAACACTGAAGCTTTCTTT. The encoded protein is CASSYSRLKNTEAFF.

This rearrangement joins TRBV28 to TRBJ1-2; D is unresolved. V lost 5 bases, J lost 6 bases, and 10 bases lay in between. The germline V gene has CDR1 MDHEN and CDR2 SYDVKM. The CDR3 loop spans 12 amino acids. CDR3 bases: TGTGCCAGCAGTCTGGTTAGTGATGGCTACACCTTC. It is translated as CASSLVSDGYTF.

The chain links TRBV6-5 to TRBJ1-6, with TRBD1 matching 7 bases. This CDR3 is built from 13 residues. J was trimmed by 7 bases and V by 5 bases; bases with no gene match: 2. Germline V gives CDR1 MNHEY, CDR2 SVGAGI. The CDR3 here is CASSLQGNSPLHF. In nucleotides, the CDR3 is TGTGCCAGCAGTCTACAGGGGAATTCACCCCTCCACTTT.

V usage is TRBV6-6 and J usage is TRBJ1-3, with 12 bases matching TRBD1. J lost 3 bases, V lost 6 bases, and 15 bases had no gene match. The CDR3 has 19 residues. Germline CDR1 MNHNY, CDR2 SVGAGI (reference sequence). The CDR3 spells CASSSGGTGGGIFGNTIYF. CDR3 DNA: TGTGCCAGCAGCTCAGGAGGGACAGGGGGCGGAATTTTTGGAAACACCATATATTTT.

V is TRBV5-1 and J is TRBJ1-4; TRBD1 matches at 7 bases. The ends lost 4 bases at V and 8 bases at J; junction bases unmatched: 5. In germline, CDR1 is SGHRS, CDR2 YFSETQ. CDR3 length equals 13 residues. CDR3 region: CASSTGDSEKLFF. The CDR3 bases are TGCGCCAGCAGCACCGGGGACAGCGAAAAACTGTTTTTT.

The V gene is TRBV4-1, the J gene TRBJ1-4; a weak D match, TRBD1 (6 bases). The CDR3 spans 16 residues. Per germline, CDR1 MGHRA and CDR2 YSYEKL. The V end lost 1 base, the J end lost 4 bases, and 13 bases lay between the germline ends. CDR3 in DNA: TGCGCCAGCAGCCAAGGAGTTCACAGGGATAATGAAAAACTGTTTTTT. This sequence encodes CASSQGVHRDNEKLFF.

J is TRBJ1-2 and V is TRBV6-5; TRBD1 aligns across 8 bases. J gave up 8 bases and V 5 bases, and 13 bases lay outside the gene matches. Germline V gives CDR1 MNHEY, CDR2 SVGAGI. This CDR3 has 15 residues. CDR3 coding DNA: TGTGCCAGCAGTATTGCACCCGGACAGGGCGGGGGCTACACCTTC. Amino acid sequence: CASSIAPGQGGGYTF.

This chain joins TRBV28 and TRBJ2-5, with D unclear. Germline values: CDR1 MDHEN, CDR2 SYDVKM. The CDR3 is made up of 14 amino acids. The germline V and J ends were trimmed by 6 bases and 5 bases, with 16 bases remaining between them. CDR3 amino acids: CASSTIRLRETQYF. The CDR3 DNA follows: TGTGCCAGCAGCACCATTCGGTTGCGGGAGACCCAGTACTTC.

The chain employs TRBV11-3 and TRBJ2-2; D remains ambiguous. The CDR3 loop spans 13 amino acids. Between the trimmed V and J ends, which lost 1 base and 6 bases, there was a span of 6 bases. Germline lookup yields CDR1 SGHNT and CDR2 YENEEA. The CDR3 loop reads CASSLAPAGELFF. DNA for the CDR3: TGTGCCAGCAGCTTAGCTCCAGCCGGGGAGCTGTTTTTT.

V usage is TRBV19 and J usage is TRBJ2-5; 10 positions agree with TRBD1. Germline CDR1 and CDR2: LNHDA and SQIVND (reference sequence). Trimming took 4 bases from V and 5 from J; bases not matched to a gene: 4. CDR3 length: 14 residues. The CDR3 DNA sequence: TGTGCCAGTAGTAGGACAGGGGGAGGGGAGACCCAGTACTTC. It translates to CASSRTGGGETQYF.

This clone was seen only a few times. The gene calls are TRBV6-5 and TRBJ2-7, with D tentatively TRBD2 (6 bases). The germline V and J ends were trimmed by 2 bases and 2 bases, with 10 bases remaining between them. The CDR3 is made up of 14 amino acids. Germline V gives CDR1 MNHEY, CDR2 SVGAGI. The CDR3 DNA is TGTGCCAGCAGTTACAAGGAGGGACCCTACGAGCAGTACTTC. As protein: CASSYKEGPYEQYF.

The rearrangement links TRBV6-5 to TRBJ2-3; 10 bases match TRBD1. CDR1 and CDR2 from the germline V gene are MNHEY and SVGAGI. Trimming took 8 bases from V and 7 from J; bases not matched to a gene: 9. The CDR3 is 14 amino acids. The CDR3 coding sequence is TGTGCCAGCTCCCCGACAGGGGGCTTGTATACGCAGTATTTT. It codes for CASSPTGGLYTQYF.

V is TRBV7-9 and J is TRBJ2-7, with 8 nucleotides matching TRBD2. Germline V gene sequence: CDR1 SEHNR, CDR2 FQNEAQ (reference sequence). This CDR3 region has 15 residues. Trimming cost V 5 bases and J 2 bases; bases outside gene matches: 8. The CDR3 nucleotides are TGTGCCAGCAGCCTTCGGGGGGGCCTTCCCTACGAGCAGTACTTC. It specifies CASSLRGGLPYEQYF. The variable domain in full, with the rest retrieved from reference TRBV7-9 and TRBJ2-7, is DTGVSQNPRHKITKRGQNVTFRCDPISEHNRLYWYRQTLGQGPEFLTYFQNEAQLEKSRLLSDRFSAERPKGSFSTLEIQRTEQGDSAMYLCASSLRGGLPYEQYFGPGTRLTVT.

The chain employs TRBV2 and TRBJ2-7, with D possibly matching TRBD2 (5 bases). The CDR3 is 12 amino acids. Germline V gene sequence: CDR1 SNHLY, CDR2 FYNNEI. V shed 3 bases and J shed 6 bases, with 9 bases lying between them. The DNA of the CDR3 is TGTGCCAGCAGTGAGGGTGGGAGCGAGCAGTACGTC. Protein sequence: CASSEGGSEQYV.

The V gene is TRBV7-2, the J gene TRBJ2-3; TRBD2 is a possible D gene (7 bases). The CDR3 sequence is 14 residues long. The germline gives CDR1 SGHTA, CDR2 FQGNSA. V gave up 5 bases and J gave up 6 bases, with 15 bases separating them. Here the CDR3 DNA reads TGTGCCAGCAGCCTTAACGGGGGGCTGGATACGCAGTATTTT. Protein: CASSLNGGLDTQYF.

This clone occurred once. V is TRBV11-2 and J is TRBJ1-5; no clear D gene. The CDR3 is 14 amino acids. Trimming left V 0 bases short and J 7 bases short, with 10 bases between. Per germline, CDR1 SGHAT and CDR2 FQNNGV. For the CDR3, the DNA is TGTGCCAGCAGCTTAGACCCGGAGCGACAGCCCCAGCATTTT. This codes for CASSLDPERQPQHF.